This T cell receptor (beta chain) stems from a study of CDR3 diversity in severe acne (dated by TCRdb to between 2018 and 2021). The protocol used for the library was PCR. Instrument on record: Illumina HiSeq 2000. The public reads were quality trimmed at Q25 with fastp and then assembled into clones with MiXCR by TCRdb, keeping productive beta chains. Rows matching on CDR3 protein sequence are summarized as one entry with the most common DNA and genes. This sample comprises about 97,000 distinct CDR3 sequences, 51% of them detected only once. The ten largest make up around an eighth of the sample. For this clonotype: The antigen it binds to is not known. Within one base of it there is no much larger clone, and no base qualities were kept.

The germline V gene supplies CDR1 SGDLS and CDR2 YYNGEE. Relative to germline, V is missing 3 bases and J is missing 4 bases, with 9 bases of the junction outside any gene match. The CDR3 runs 16 amino acids, cysteine and phenylalanine included. Only the CDR3 DNA stays, 48 bases, in frame from base 1. Specimen: blood. The V and J segments used are TRBV9 and TRBJ1-1, and 10 junction bases match TRBD1. This sequence originates from a male donor with acne. The nucleotide sequence is given as TGTGCCAGCAGCGGACGGACAGGGGGAGCGGGCACTGAAGCTTTCTTT. It encodes CASSGRTGGAGTEAFF.